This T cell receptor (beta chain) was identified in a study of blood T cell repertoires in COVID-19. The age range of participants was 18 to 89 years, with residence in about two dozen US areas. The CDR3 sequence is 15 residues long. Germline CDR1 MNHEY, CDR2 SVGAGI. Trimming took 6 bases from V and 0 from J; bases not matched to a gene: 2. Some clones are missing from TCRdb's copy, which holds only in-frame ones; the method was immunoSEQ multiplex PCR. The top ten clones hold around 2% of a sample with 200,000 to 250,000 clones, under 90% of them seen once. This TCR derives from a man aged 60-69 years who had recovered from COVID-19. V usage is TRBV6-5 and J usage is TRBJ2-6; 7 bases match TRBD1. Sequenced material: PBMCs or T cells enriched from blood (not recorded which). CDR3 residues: CASRDRLSGANVLTF. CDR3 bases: TGTGCCAGCAGGGACAGGCTCTCTGGGGCCAACGTCCTGACTTTC.